This T cell receptor beta chain was profiled in a study of CD8+ T cells in alopecia areata. Background on the study: Each of the treated patients was given oral tofacitinib, 5 to 10 mg twice daily, for moderate-to-severe alopecia areata. Scoring treated patients' severity relied on the percentage of scalp area affected.

Described treatment: oral pan-JAK inhibitor, 5-10 mg twice daily. RNA, once extracted, was reverse transcribed into cDNA for use as the sequencing template. Clones were read by immunoSEQ multiplex PCR, and TCRdb kept only the in-frame ones, dropping some. Among about 190,000 clones, 50% to 60% were seen once, and the ten largest hold approximately 0.7%. The sample was CD4+ T cells sorted from blood, taken at week 4, from a patient treated with tofacitinib. This sequence originates from a human donor with alopecia areata.

CDR3 DNA sequence: TGTGCAAGTCGCTTAGCATTCGTAATGACAACCTCTGGGGCCAACGTCCTGACTTTC. This translates into CASRLAFVMTTSGANVLTF. The chain has TRBV12-2 and TRBJ2-6; no check of the table's D call, TRBD1, against the DNA was made. TRBV12-2 is designated a pseudogene. The CDR3 length is 19 residues.